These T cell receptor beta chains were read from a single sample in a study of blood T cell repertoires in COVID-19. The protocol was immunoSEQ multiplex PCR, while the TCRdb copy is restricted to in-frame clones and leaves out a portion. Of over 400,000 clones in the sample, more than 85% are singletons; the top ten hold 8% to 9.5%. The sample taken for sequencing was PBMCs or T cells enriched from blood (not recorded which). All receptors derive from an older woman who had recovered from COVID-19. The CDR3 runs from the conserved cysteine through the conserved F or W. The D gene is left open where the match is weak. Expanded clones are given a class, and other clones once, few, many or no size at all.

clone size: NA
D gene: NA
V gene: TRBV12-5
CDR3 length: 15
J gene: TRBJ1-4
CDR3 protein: CASGLVGRAGEKLFF
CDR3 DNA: TGTGCTAGTGGTTTGGTAGGGAGGGCGGGGGAAAAACTGTTTTTT

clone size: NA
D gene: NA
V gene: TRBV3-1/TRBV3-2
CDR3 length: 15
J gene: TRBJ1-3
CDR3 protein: CASSLRRGSGNTIYF
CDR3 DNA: TGTGCCAGCAGCCTACGCCGGGGCTCTGGAAACACCATATATTTT

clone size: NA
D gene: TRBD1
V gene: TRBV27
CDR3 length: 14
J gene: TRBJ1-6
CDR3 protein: CASSSHRGRSPLHF
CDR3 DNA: TGTGCCAGCAGTTCCCACAGGGGTAGATCACCCCTCCACTTT

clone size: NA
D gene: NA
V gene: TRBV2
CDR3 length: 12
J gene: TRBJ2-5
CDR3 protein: CASSVNFQTQYF
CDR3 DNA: TGTGCCAGCAGTGTCAACTTTCAGACCCAGTACTTC

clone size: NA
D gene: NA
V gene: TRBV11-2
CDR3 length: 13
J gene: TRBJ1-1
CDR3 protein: CASSQSGNTEAFF
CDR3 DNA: TGTGCCAGCAGCCAATCCGGGAACACTGAAGCTTTCTTT

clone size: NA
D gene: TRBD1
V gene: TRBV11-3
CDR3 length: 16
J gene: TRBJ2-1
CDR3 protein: CASSRRTGGSYNEQFF
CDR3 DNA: TGTGCCAGCAGCCGAAGGACAGGGGGCTCCTACAATGAGCAGTTCTTC

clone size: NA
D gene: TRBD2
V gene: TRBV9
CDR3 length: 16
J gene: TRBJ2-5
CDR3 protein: CASSVGSSGGQETQYF
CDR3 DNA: TGTGCCAGCAGCGTAGGGTCTAGCGGGGGCCAAGAGACCCAGTACTTC

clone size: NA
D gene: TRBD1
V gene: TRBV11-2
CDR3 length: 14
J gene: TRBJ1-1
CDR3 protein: CASRRTGGSTEAFF
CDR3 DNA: TGTGCCAGCCGGAGGACAGGTGGAAGCACTGAAGCTTTCTTT

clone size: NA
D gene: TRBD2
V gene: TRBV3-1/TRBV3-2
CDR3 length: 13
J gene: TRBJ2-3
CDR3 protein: CASSGGATDTQYF
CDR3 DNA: TGTGCCTCTAGCGGGGGGGCCACAGATACGCAGTATTTT

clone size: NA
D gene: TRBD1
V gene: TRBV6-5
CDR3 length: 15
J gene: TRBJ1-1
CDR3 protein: CASSYSRTGGTEAFF
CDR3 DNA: TGTGCCAGCAGTTACTCGCGGACAGGGGGGACTGAAGCTTTCTTT

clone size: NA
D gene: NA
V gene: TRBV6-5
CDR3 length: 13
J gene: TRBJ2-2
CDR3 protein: CASYGGLGGELFF
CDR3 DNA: TGTGCCAGCTATGGAGGGCTGGGCGGGGAGCTGTTTTTT

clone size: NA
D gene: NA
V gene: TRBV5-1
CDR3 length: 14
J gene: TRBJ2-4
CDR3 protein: CASSLESYFQIQYF
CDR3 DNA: TGCGCCAGCAGCTTGGAGTCTTACTTCCAAATTCAGTACTTC

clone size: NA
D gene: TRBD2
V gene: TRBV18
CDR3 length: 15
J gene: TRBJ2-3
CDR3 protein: CASSLSGGAEDTQYF
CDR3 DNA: TGTGCCAGCTCACTTAGCGGGGGGGCCGAAGATACGCAGTATTTT

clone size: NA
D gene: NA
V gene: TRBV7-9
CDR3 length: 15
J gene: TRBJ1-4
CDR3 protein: CASTFSGGAGEKLFF
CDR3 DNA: TGTGCCAGCACCTTCTCTGGGGGGGCAGGAGAAAAACTGTTTTTT

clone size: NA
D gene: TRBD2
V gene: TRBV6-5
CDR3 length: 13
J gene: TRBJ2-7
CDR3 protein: CASRLGGSYEQYF
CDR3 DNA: TGTGCCAGCAGATTGGGGGGGTCCTACGAGCAGTACTTC

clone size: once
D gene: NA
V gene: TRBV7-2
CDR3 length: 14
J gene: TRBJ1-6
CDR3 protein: CASSQGGRGSPLHF
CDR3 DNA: TGTGCCAGCAGCCAAGGGGGAAGGGGTTCACCCCTCCACTTT

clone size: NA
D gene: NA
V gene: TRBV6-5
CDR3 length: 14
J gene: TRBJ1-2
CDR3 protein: CASRATLTNYGYTF
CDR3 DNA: TGTGCCAGCAGAGCCACTCTAACTAACTATGGCTACACCTTC

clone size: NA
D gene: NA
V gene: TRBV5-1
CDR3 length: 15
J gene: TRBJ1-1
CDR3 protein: CASSTQQGISTEAFF
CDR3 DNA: TGCGCCAGCAGCACACAACAGGGAATAAGCACTGAAGCTTTCTTT

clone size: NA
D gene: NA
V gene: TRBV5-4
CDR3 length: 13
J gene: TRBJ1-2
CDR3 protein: CASNIDRLYGYTF
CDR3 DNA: TGTGCCAGCAACATCGACAGGCTCTATGGCTACACCTTC

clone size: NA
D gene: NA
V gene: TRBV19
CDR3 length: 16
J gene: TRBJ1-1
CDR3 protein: CASSKVGSTQGIRAFF
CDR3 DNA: TGTGCCAGTAGTAAAGTAGGGTCCACACAGGGAATCAGAGCTTTCTTT

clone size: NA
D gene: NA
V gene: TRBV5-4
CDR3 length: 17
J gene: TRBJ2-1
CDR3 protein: CASSPRPESHSGNEQFF
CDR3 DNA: TGTGCCAGCAGCCCTAGGCCAGAGTCCCACTCCGGAAATGAGCAGTTCTTC

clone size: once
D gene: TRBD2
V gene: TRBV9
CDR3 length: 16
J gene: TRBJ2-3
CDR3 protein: CASSFSGAGGTDTQYF
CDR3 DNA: TGTGCCAGCAGCTTCTCCGGAGCGGGGGGGACAGATACGCAGTATTTT

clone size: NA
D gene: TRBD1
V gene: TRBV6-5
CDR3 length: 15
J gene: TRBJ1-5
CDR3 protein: CASRIFRDSHQPQHF
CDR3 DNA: TGTGCCAGCAGAATATTCCGGGACAGCCATCAGCCCCAGCATTTT

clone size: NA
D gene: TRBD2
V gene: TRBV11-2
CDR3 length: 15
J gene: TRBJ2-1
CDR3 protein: CASSLRLAGVYEQFF
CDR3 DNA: TGTGCCAGCAGCCTACGACTAGCGGGGGTGTATGAGCAGTTCTTC

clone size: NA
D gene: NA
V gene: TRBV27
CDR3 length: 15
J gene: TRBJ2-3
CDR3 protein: CASSTPGGPADTQYF
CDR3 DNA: TGTGCCAGCAGTACCCCTGGGGGCCCAGCAGATACGCAGTATTTT

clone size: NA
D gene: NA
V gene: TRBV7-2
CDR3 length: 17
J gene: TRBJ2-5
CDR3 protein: CASSPDRVDGGRETQYF
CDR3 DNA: TGTGCCAGCAGCCCCGACAGGGTGGACGGGGGAAGAGAGACCCAGTACTTC

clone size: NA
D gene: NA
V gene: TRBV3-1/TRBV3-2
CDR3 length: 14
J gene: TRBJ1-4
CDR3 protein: CASSHRQFNEKLFF
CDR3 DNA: TGTGCCAGCAGCCATCGACAGTTTAATGAAAAACTGTTTTTT

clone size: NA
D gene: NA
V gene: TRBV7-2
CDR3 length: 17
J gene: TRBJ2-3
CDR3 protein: CASSLVGGGAPTDTQYF
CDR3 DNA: TGTGCCAGCAGCTTAGTAGGTGGCGGGGCCCCCACAGATACGCAGTATTTT

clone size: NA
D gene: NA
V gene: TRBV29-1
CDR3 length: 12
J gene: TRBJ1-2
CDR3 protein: CSVDGGENGYTF
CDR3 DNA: TGCAGCGTTGATGGCGGTGAAAATGGCTACACCTTC

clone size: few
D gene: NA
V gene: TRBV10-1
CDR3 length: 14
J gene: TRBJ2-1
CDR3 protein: CASSYRDPYNEQFF
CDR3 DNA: TGCGCCAGCAGTTACAGAGACCCCTACAATGAGCAGTTCTTC

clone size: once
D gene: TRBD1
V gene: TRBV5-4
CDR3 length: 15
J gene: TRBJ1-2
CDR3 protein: CASSSGTGDRYGYTF
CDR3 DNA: TGTGCCAGCAGCTCCGGGACAGGGGATCGGTATGGCTACACCTTC